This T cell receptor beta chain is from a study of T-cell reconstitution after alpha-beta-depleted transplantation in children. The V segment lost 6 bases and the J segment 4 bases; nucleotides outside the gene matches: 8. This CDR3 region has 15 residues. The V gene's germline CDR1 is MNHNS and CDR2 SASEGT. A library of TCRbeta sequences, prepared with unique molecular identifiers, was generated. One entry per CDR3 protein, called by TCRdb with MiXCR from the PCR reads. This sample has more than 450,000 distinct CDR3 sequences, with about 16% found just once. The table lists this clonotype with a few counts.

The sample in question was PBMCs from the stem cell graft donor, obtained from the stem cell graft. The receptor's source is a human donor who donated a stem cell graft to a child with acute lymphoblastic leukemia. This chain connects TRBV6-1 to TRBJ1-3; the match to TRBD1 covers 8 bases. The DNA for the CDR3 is TGTGCCAGCAGCCCCAGGGGGCGGAGAGGAAACACCATATATTTT. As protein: CASSPRGRRGNTIYF.